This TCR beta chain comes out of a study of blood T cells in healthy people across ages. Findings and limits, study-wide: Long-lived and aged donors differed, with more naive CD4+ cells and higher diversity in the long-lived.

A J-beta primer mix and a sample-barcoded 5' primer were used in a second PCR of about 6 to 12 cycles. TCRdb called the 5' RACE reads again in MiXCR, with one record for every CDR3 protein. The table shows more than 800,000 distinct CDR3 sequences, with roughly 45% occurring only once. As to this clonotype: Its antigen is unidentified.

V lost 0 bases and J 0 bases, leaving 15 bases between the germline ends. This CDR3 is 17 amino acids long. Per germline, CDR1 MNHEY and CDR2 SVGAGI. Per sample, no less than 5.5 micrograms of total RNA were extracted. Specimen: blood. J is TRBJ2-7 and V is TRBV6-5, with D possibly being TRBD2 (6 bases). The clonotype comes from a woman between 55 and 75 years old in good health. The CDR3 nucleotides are TGTGCCAGCAGTTACTCGAGACTAGTGCGGAGCTCCTACGAGCAGTACTTC. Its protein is CASSYSRLVRSSYEQYF.